The clone carrying this T cell receptor beta chain was seen only once. This entry belongs to a study of blood T cell repertoires in COVID-19. Study-wide background: There were acute and convalescent COVID-19 samples, and they came from the United States, Italy and Spain. Sample material is recorded as cDNA or gDNA derived from T cells, B-cell-depleted T cells, or PBMCs.

Original processing notes: Counts of nucleated cells, estimated from reference gene primer amplification, were obtained. Sequencing was performed with immunoSEQ multiplex PCR; in TCRdb, only in-frame clones are kept and a portion is missing. V, J and clone size derive from that table, while D and trimming were established from the DNA sequence. The sample has 200,000 to 250,000 clones; 88% are singletons. Deletions cut 3 bases from V and 3 bases from J, with 12 bases between. CDR3 length: 14 residues. From germline, CDR1 is SGHRS and CDR2 YFSETQ. The chain links TRBV5-1 to TRBJ1-1; D is uncertain. The sequencing sample was made of peripheral blood. This receptor was taken from a woman aged 60-70 years with acute or convalescent COVID-19. DNA of the CDR3: TGCGCCAGCAGCTCAGCCTACCGGGACACTGAAGCTTTCTTT. This gives the protein CASSSAYRDTEAFF.